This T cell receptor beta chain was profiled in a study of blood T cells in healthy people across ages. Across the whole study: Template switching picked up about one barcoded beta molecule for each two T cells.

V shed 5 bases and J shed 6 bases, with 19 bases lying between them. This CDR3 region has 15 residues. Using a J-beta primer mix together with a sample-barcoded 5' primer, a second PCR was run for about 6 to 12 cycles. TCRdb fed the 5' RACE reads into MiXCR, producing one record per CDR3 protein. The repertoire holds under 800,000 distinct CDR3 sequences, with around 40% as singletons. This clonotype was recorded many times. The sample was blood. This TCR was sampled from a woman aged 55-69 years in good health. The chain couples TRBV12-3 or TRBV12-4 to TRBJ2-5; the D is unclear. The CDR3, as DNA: TGTGCCAGCAGTCCCGGGTTTACCCTTGTACAGACCCAGTACTTC. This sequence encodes CASSPGFTLVQTQYF.